This T cell receptor (beta chain) was observed in a study of blood T cell repertoires in COVID-19. A Seattle source enrolled patients during active infection and followed them longitudinally. The J segment lost 2 bases and the V segment lost 3 bases, leaving 8 bases of the junction unmatched. Per germline, CDR1 DFQATT and CDR2 SNEGSKA (reference sequence). The CDR3 is 15 amino acids. In the authors' workflow: Nucleated cell counts were estimated from reference gene primer amplification. Assay: immunoSEQ multiplex PCR; the TCRdb copy retains only in-frame clones and omits some. V, J and clone size reflect that table, while D and trimming were determined from the DNA. This table has about 160,000 clones, about nine tenths appearing once.

Sequencing was carried out using peripheral blood. The sequence was obtained from a young man with COVID-19, enrolled during active disease. The V and J genes are TRBV20-1 and TRBJ2-3, with TRBD2 matching over 7 bases. In DNA form, the CDR3 reads TGCAGTGCTAGTGAGCGGGACGCCTACACAGATACGCAGTATTTT. Residues: CSASERDAYTDTQYF.